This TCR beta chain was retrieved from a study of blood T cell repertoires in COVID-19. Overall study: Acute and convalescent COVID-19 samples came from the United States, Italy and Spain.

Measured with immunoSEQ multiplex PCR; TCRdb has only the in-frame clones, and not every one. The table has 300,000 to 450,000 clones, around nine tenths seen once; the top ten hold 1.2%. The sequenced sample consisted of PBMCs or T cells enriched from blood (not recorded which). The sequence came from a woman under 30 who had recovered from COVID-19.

CDR3 loop: CASSLRGLAGANNEQFF. The CDR3 coding sequence is TGTGCCAGCAGCTTAAGGGGACTAGCCGGAGCCAACAATGAGCAGTTCTTC. The chain links TRBV7-3 to TRBJ2-1; TRBD2 matches at 9 bases. With V trimmed by 1 base and J by 5 bases, 9 bases remained unmatched. The germline V gene has CDR1 SGHTA and CDR2 FQGTGA. CDR3 size: 17 residues. Based on the CDR3 plus reference TRBV7-3 and TRBJ2-1, the full variable domain is GAGVSQTPSNKVTEKGKYVELRCDPISGHTALYWYRQSLGQGPEFLIYFQGTGAADDSGLPNDRFFAVRPEGSVSTLKIQRTERGDSAVYLCASSLRGLAGANNEQFFGPGTRLTVL.